The source of this T cell receptor (beta chain) is a study of blood T cell repertoires in COVID-19. Across the study: PBMCs, B-cell-depleted T cells, or T cells were the source of the cDNA or gDNA that made up the material.

This CDR3 spans 19 amino acids. Germline-derived CDR1 and CDR2 are SGHRS and YFSETQ. Trimming took 4 bases from V and 0 from J; bases not matched to a gene: 10. Original processing methods: The authors estimated nucleated cell counts from reference gene primer amplification. Data came from immunoSEQ multiplex PCR; TCRdb stores just in-frame clones and leaves some out. The V and J calls and clone size come from that table; D and trimming were worked out from the DNA. Of under 250,000 clones in the sample, roughly 80% are singletons; the top ten hold about 1.3%. Recruitment covered about 25 US areas and drew participants whose ages spanned roughly 18 to 100 years. Cohort assignment relied on participant-reported clinical history.

The sequencing input was PBMCs or T cells enriched from blood (not recorded which). The rearrangement links TRBV5-1 to TRBJ2-6, with 10 bases that match TRBD1. The sequence derives from a woman in her forties with acute COVID-19. The CDR3 protein is CASSGGQGPISSGANVLTF. The CDR3 nucleotides read TGCGCCAGCAGCGGGGGACAGGGGCCAATTAGCTCTGGGGCCAACGTCCTGACTTTC.